These 20 T cell receptor beta chains share one sample of origin, sequenced in a study of PD-L1 blockade in urothelial cancer (dated by TCRdb to 2016 to 2017). Libraries came from the immunoSEQ multiplex PCR assay. TCRdb retrieved this table from immuneACCESS and kept in-frame rearrangements only. Not all clones are present; in checked studies, unresolved V genes account for under half, and no reason is known for the remainder. The sample has fewer than 50,000 clones on record, about 86% of them singletons. The top ten clones comprise 2.5% to 3.5% of the sample. This specimen's time point label, per the study, means: pretreatment peripheral blood. The starting material was PBMCs, obtained around atezolizumab (anti-PD-L1) treatment. The receptor set was obtained from a man aged 65 to 79 with urothelial cancer.

The chain joins TRBV13 to TRBJ1-1, with D possibly TRBD1 on 6 matching bases. The CDR3 has 17 residues. Looked up from germline, CDR1 is PRHDT and CDR2 is FYEKMQ (reference sequence). The V and J ends lost 6 bases and 0 bases respectively, with 20 bases between them. The DNA for the CDR3 is TGTGCCAGCAGGTCCATCGGGACATCGGGGATGAACACTGAAGCTTTCTTT. It translates to CASRSIGTSGMNTEAFF.

J is TRBJ2-1 and V is TRBV7-3; 8 bases line up with TRBD2. Germline-derived CDR1 and CDR2 are SGHTA and FQGTGA. The CDR3 contains 13 residues. The V and J ends lost 2 bases and 12 bases, in that order; junction bases with no gene match: 6. CDR3 in amino acids: CASSLEVGGGQFF. DNA of the CDR3: TGTGCCAGCAGCTTAGAGGTCGGGGGGGGGCAGTTCTTC.

The rearrangement links TRBV7-2 to TRBJ1-4; 9 nucleotides line up with TRBD1. J was trimmed by 5 bases and V by 6 bases; bases with no gene match: 4. This CDR3 spans 14 amino acids. Germline V gene lookup returns CDR1 SGHTA and CDR2 FQGNSA. The CDR3 bases are TGTGCCAGCAGACGGGGACAGGGAAATGAAAAACTGTTTTTT. Its translation: CASRRGQGNEKLFF.

This rearrangement joins TRBV5-8 to TRBJ1-2; D might be TRBD1 (5 bases). Germline CDR1 reads SGHTS; CDR2 reads YDEGEE. The CDR3 runs 16 residues. Trimming took 0 bases from V and 0 from J, leaving 12 bases between them. The CDR3 region is CASSLEQVGTNYGYTF. CDR3 DNA: TGTGCCAGCAGCTTGGAACAGGTAGGGACTAACTATGGCTACACCTTC.

The CDR3 is CASSIQGAREQYF. For the CDR3, the DNA is TGTGCCAGTAGTATACAGGGGGCGCGGGAGCAGTACTTC. The V gene is TRBV19, the J gene TRBJ2-7; 8 bases match TRBD1. J gave up 7 bases and V 2 bases, and 4 bases lay outside the gene matches. Germline V CDR1 and CDR2: LNHDA, SQIVND (reference sequence). The CDR3 runs 13 residues.

This chain joins TRBV19 and TRBJ1-1; 10 bases fit TRBD1. Germline V lookup: CDR1 LNHDA, CDR2 SQIVND (reference sequence). The CDR3 covers 15 residues. With V trimmed by 7 bases and J by 1 base, 6 bases remained unmatched. CDR3 loop: CASMRDRGRNTEAFF. In DNA, the CDR3 is TGTGCCAGTATGAGGGACAGGGGAAGGAACACTGAAGCTTTCTTT.

DNA of the CDR3: TGCGCCAGCAGCTTGGCAGGGGGACTAGCGGCACAAGAGACCCAGTACTTC. Translated: CASSLAGGLAAQETQYF. The chain carries TRBV5-1 and TRBJ2-5, with TRBD2 matching over 11 bases. With V trimmed by 0 bases and J by 2 bases, 6 bases remained unmatched. This CDR3 is 17 amino acids long. Germline assignment: CDR1 SGHRS and CDR2 YFSETQ.

V is TRBV5-1 and J is TRBJ1-1; 10 nucleotides line up with TRBD1. The CDR3 runs 16 residues. V shed 3 bases and J 2 bases; nucleotides not matched to a gene: 7. The germline gives CDR1 SGHRS, CDR2 YFSETQ. CDR3 sequence: CASSYSGTGANTEAFF. The CDR3 DNA reads as TGCGCCAGCAGCTACTCCGGGACAGGGGCCAACACTGAAGCTTTCTTT. Filled out from reference TRBV5-1 and TRBJ1-1, the complete variable domain reads KAGVTQTPRYLIKTRGQQVTLSCSPISGHRSVSWYQQTPGQGLQFLFEYFSETQRNKGNFPGRFSGRQFSNSRSEMNVSTLELGDSALYLCASSYSGTGANTEAFFGQGTRLTVV.

The genes are TRBV5-6 and TRBJ1-4, with D perhaps matching TRBD1 (5 bases). The germline V and J ends were trimmed by 3 bases and 0 bases, with 15 bases remaining between them. The CDR3 extends over 17 amino acids. Looked up from germline, CDR1 is SGHDT and CDR2 is YYEEEE. This chain's CDR3 is CASSSERDPATNEKLFF. CDR3 coding DNA: TGTGCCAGCAGCTCCGAGCGGGACCCTGCAACTAATGAAAAACTGTTTTTT.

The chain links TRBV7-9 to TRBJ1-5, with 9 bases that match TRBD1. The germline V gene encodes CDR1 SEHNR and CDR2 FQNEAQ (reference sequence). After removal of 1 base from V and 6 bases from J, the junction contained 16 bases not matched to a gene. The CDR3 is made up of 19 amino acids. CDR3 region: CASSLEYSWGTGSSQPQHF. CDR3 nucleotides: TGTGCCAGCAGCTTAGAATATAGTTGGGGGACAGGGTCCAGTCAGCCCCAGCATTTT.

This clone was observed a few times. The chain employs TRBV27 and TRBJ1-3, with a tentative D call TRBD1 (5 bases). V dropped 8 bases and J dropped 0 bases, with 17 bases sitting between them. The CDR3 spans 16 residues. CDR1 and CDR2 from the germline V gene are MNHEY and SMNVEV (reference sequence). CDR3 sequence (DNA): TGTGCCAGCCGCCGGGGAGGGGCAATCTCTGGAAACACCATATATTTT. The encoded protein is CASRRGGAISGNTIYF.

V usage is TRBV7-8 and J usage is TRBJ2-2; 7 positions agree with TRBD1. Trimming took 4 bases from V and 6 from J; bases not matched to a gene: 5. Germline V gene data show CDR1 as SGHVS and CDR2 as FQNEAQ. The CDR3 has 14 residues. In nucleotides, the CDR3 is TGTGCCAGCAGCTCTACAGGGGTGTCCGGGGAGCTGTTTTTT. Its protein is CASSSTGVSGELFF.

J is TRBJ1-1 and V is TRBV7-3; D unresolved. Germline loops: CDR1 SGHTA, CDR2 FQGTGA. V was cut by 5 bases and J by 1 base, with 11 bases left in between. CDR3 length equals 14 residues. The CDR3 sequence is CASSPGRGNTEAFF. The CDR3 DNA follows: TGTGCCAGCAGCCCAGGACGGGGGAACACTGAAGCTTTCTTT.

The chain combines TRBV6-6 with TRBJ2-5; D perhaps matches TRBD1 (5 bases). CDR1 is MNHNY and CDR2 is SVGAGI in the germline V gene (reference sequence). V lost 2 bases to trimming and J lost 2 bases, with 9 bases between them. CDR3 length: 14 residues. In DNA, the CDR3 is TGTGCCAGCAGTTACCCACGACAGCAAGAGACCCAGTACTTC. Its protein product is CASSYPRQQETQYF.

This chain links TRBV7-3 with TRBJ2-2, with D possibly being TRBD1 (6 bases). The length of the CDR3 is 14 residues. V was shortened by 1 base and J by 4 bases, with 7 bases between the two germline ends. Germline values: CDR1 SGHTA, CDR2 FQGTGA. The chain's CDR3 is CASSLMGATGELFF. The CDR3 nucleotides read TGTGCCAGCAGCTTAATGGGGGCCACCGGGGAGCTGTTTTTT.

This sequence joins TRBV2 and TRBJ1-5; weak D call: TRBD1 (5 bases). The CDR3 is made up of 14 amino acids. V was shortened by 2 bases and J by 7 bases, with 12 bases between the two germline ends. CDR1 is SNHLY, CDR2 FYNNEI, per germline. This CDR3 reads CASSELGGVQPQHF. The CDR3 region has the DNA TGTGCCAGCAGTGAACTCGGGGGTGTCCAGCCCCAGCATTTT.

This chain joins TRBV6-6 and TRBJ2-7; TRBD2 matches at 10 bases. The ends lost 0 bases at V and 7 bases at J; junction bases unmatched: 6. The V gene's germline CDR1 is MNHNY and CDR2 SVGAGI (reference sequence). This CDR3 spans 15 amino acids. CDR3 nucleotide sequence: TGTGCCAGCAGTTACTCCCCAGCGGGGGGGCAAGAGCAGTACTTC. Its protein is CASSYSPAGGQEQYF.

The chain is built from TRBV7-2 and TRBJ1-3; D is possibly TRBD1 (5 bases). V lost 5 bases to trimming and J lost 0 bases, with 14 bases between them. Germline V gene sequence: CDR1 SGHTA, CDR2 FQGNSA. This CDR3 has 16 residues. The CDR3 region has the DNA TGTGCCAGCAGCATTGAAGGGACTAGCTCTGGAAACACCATATATTTT. Amino acid sequence: CASSIEGTSSGNTIYF. The whole variable domain, remainder taken from reference TRBV7-2 and TRBJ1-3, is GAGVSQSPSNKVTEKGKDVELRCDPISGHTALYWYRQSLGQGLEFLIYFQGNSAPDKSGLPSDRFSAERTGGSVSTLTIQRTQQEDSAVYLCASSIEGTSSGNTIYFGEGSWLTVV.

The V call is TRBV7-2, the J call TRBJ2-2; 10 bases map to TRBD1. The CDR3 length is 18 residues. From germline, CDR1 is SGHTA and CDR2 FQGNSA. The trim removed 0 bases at V and 1 base at J, leaving 5 bases unmatched. The CDR3 loop is CASSLALGQGGNTGELFF. In DNA form, the CDR3 reads TGTGCCAGCAGCTTAGCACTTGGACAGGGGGGGAACACCGGGGAGCTGTTTTTT.

The V gene is TRBV5-6, the J gene TRBJ2-1; D remains unclear. V was clipped by 0 bases and J by 3 bases, with 7 bases between them. The CDR3 is made up of 14 amino acids. Per germline, CDR1 SGHDT and CDR2 YYEEEE. CDR3 region: CASSLGLLYNEQFF. The CDR3 bases are TGTGCCAGCAGCTTGGGACTGCTCTACAATGAGCAGTTCTTC. Full variable domain (rest looked up from reference TRBV5-6 and TRBJ2-1): DAGVTQSPTHLIKTRGQQVTLRCSPKSGHDTVSWYQQALGQGPQFIFQYYEEEERQRGNFPDRFSGHQFPNYSSELNVNALLLGDSALYLCASSLGLLYNEQFFGPGTRLTVL.